This T cell receptor (beta chain) was obtained from a study of T cell repertoires in cytomegalovirus infection. Trimming removed 5 bases from V and 3 bases from J, with 17 bases in between. This CDR3 has 16 amino acids. Germline V gene sequence: CDR1 LNHDA, CDR2 SQIVND (reference sequence). On this clonotype itself: The target antigen is unknown.

General study points: HLA-C-restricted, CMV-specific TCR beta clonotypes were dominant ex vivo.

TCRdb fed the reads into MiXCR, producing one record per CDR3 protein. Among roughly 600,000 distinct CDR3 sequences listed, less than 25% were seen once. This chain joins TRBV19 and TRBJ2-1; D gene unclear. The sequencing input was CD8+ T cells from PBMCs. This clonotype was sampled from a human donor in good health (CMV status not recorded). Some clones in this sample may be carry-over from other donors' samples. The CDR3 coding sequence is TGTGCCAGTAGTTTCCGGGCCTCGTCTATCTACAATGAGCAGTTCTTC. Amino acid sequence: CASSFRASSIYNEQFF. The full variable domain, with the rest looked up from reference TRBV19 and TRBJ2-1, is DGGITQSPKYLFRKEGQNVTLSCEQNLNHDAMYWYRQDPGQGLRLIYYSQIVNDFQKGDIAEGYSVSREKKESFPLTVTSAQKNPTAFYLCASSFRASSIYNEQFFGPGTRLTVL.